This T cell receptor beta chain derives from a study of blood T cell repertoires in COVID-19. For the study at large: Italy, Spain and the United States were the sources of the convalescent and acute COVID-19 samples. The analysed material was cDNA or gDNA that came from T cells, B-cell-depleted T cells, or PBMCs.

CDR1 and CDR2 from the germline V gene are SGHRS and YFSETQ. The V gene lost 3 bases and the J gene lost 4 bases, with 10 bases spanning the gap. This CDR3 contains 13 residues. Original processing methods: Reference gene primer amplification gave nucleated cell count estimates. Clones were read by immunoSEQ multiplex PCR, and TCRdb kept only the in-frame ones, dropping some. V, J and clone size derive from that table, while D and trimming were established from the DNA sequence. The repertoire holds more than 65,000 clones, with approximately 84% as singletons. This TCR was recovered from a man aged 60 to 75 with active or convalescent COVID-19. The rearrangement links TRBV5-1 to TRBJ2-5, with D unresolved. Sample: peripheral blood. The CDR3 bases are TGCGCCAGCAGCTCTGGAGTACGAGAGACCCAGTACTTC. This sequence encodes CASSSGVRETQYF.